These 4 T cell receptor beta chains came from one sample sequenced in a study of identical twins. TCRdb called the 5' RACE reads again in MiXCR, with one record for every CDR3 protein. In the table there are around 370,000 distinct CDR3 sequences, approximately 10% of which are singletons. The sample taken for sequencing was naive T cells sorted from blood. The receptors originated from a woman in her fifties or sixties in good health.

This clonotype was picked up a small number of times. The J gene is TRBJ2-7, the V gene TRBV6-5, with TRBD2 identical over 7 bases. J was trimmed by 1 base and V by 1 base; bases with no gene match: 4. There are 15 residues in the CDR3. Germline CDR1 reads MNHEY; CDR2 reads SVGAGI. CDR3 nucleotide sequence: TGTGCCAGCAGTTACTGGCGGGGGACGTCCTACGAGCAGTACTTC. Its translation is CASSYWRGTSYEQYF.

This clonotype has just a few counts. The chain uses TRBV25-1 and TRBJ1-2; D not certain. Germline V gives CDR1 MGHDK, CDR2 SYGVNS. V gave up 0 bases and J gave up 6 bases, with 14 bases separating them. This CDR3 contains 15 residues. CDR3 sequence: CASSEYVPNDDGYTF. The CDR3 DNA reads TGTGCCAGCAGTGAATATGTGCCCAACGATGATGGCTACACCTTC.

The chain carries TRBV30 and TRBJ2-7, with D possibly matching TRBD1 (6 bases). This CDR3 has 14 amino acids. Trimming pared 2 bases from V and 2 bases from J, leaving 13 bases between. Germline V gene sequence: CDR1 GTSNPN, CDR2 SVGIG (reference sequence). The CDR3 coding sequence is TGTGCCTGGAGTACCCAGACAGGAACCTACGAGCAGTACTTC. Protein product: CAWSTQTGTYEQYF.

This clonotype was counted a few times. The CDR3 sequence is CSAPDRGNEKLFF. The CDR3 bases are TGCAGTGCCCCAGACAGGGGCAATGAAAAACTGTTTTTT. The gene calls are TRBV20-1 and TRBJ1-4; 8 bases are a match to TRBD1. CDR3 length: 13 amino acids. V trimming: 6 bases; J trimming: 5 bases; junction bases outside the gene matches: 5. Germline CDR1 reads DFQATT; CDR2 reads SNEGSKA (reference sequence).